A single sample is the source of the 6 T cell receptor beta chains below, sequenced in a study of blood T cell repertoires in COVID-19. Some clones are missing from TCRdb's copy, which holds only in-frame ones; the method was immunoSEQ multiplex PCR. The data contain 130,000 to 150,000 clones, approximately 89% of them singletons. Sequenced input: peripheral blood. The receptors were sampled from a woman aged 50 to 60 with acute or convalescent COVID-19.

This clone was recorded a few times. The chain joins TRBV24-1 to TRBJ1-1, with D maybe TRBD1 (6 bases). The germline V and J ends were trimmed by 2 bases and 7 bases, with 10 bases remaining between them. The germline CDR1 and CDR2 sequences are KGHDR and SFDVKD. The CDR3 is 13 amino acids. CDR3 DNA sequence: TGTGCCACCAGTGATTCCGGGACATATGAAGCTTTCTTT. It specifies CATSDSGTYEAFF.

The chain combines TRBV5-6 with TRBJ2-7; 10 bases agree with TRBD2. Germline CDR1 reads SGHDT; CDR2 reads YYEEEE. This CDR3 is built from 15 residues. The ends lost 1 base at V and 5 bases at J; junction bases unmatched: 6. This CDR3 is CASSLKVAGGDEQYF. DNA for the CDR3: TGTGCCAGCAGCTTGAAAGTAGCGGGAGGTGACGAGCAGTACTTC.

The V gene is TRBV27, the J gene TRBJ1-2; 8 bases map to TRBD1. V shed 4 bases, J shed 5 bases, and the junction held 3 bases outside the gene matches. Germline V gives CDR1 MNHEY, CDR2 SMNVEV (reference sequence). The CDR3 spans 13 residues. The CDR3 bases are TGTGCCAGCAGTTCAACAGGGGGTTATGGCTACACCTTC. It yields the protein CASSSTGGYGYTF.

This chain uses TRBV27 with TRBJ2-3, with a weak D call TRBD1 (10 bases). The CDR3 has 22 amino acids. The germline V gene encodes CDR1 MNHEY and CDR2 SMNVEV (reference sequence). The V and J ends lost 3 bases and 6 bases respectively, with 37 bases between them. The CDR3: CASSFSLTGTGVRLADYDTQYF. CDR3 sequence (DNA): TGTGCCAGCAGTTTTTCCCTAACCGGGACAGGGGTTAGACTAGCGGACTACGATACGCAGTATTTT.

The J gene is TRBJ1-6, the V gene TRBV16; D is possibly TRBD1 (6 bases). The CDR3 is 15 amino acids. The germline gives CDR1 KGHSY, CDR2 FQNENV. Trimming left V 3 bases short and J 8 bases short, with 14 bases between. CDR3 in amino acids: CASSQRGQRDSPLHF. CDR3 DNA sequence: TGTGCCAGCAGCCAGAGAGGACAGCGCGATTCACCCCTCCACTTT.

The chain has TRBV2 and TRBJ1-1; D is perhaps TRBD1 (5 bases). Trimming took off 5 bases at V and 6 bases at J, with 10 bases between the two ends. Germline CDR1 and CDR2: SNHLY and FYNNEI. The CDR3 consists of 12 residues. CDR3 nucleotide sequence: TGTGCCAGCAGTACACAGGTAGCTGAAGCTTTCTTT. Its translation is CASSTQVAEAFF.